These 26 T cell receptor beta chains came from one sample sequenced in a study of blood T cell repertoires in COVID-19. Method: immunoSEQ multiplex PCR; TCRdb's copy keeps in-frame clones and lacks some. This sample has 150,000 to 200,000 clones, with 80% found just once. Sequenced: PBMCs or T cells enriched from blood (not recorded which). These receptors came from a man in his forties who had recovered from COVID-19.

The chain couples TRBV7-6 to TRBJ2-1; possibly TRBD1 for D (5 bases). The CDR3 sequence is 15 residues long. The germline V gene has CDR1 SGHVS and CDR2 FNYEAQ. With 5 bases removed from V and 2 bases from J, the gap between germline ends came to 13 bases. This CDR3 reads CASSRDSAAYNEQFF. In DNA form, the CDR3 reads TGTGCCAGCAGCCGTGACAGTGCCGCCTACAATGAGCAGTTCTTC.

The V gene is TRBV2, the J gene TRBJ1-6, with D unresolved. CDR3 size: 18 residues. With 3 bases removed from V and 0 bases from J, the gap between germline ends came to 15 bases. CDR1 is SNHLY and CDR2 is FYNNEI in the germline V gene. As DNA, the CDR3 is TGTGCCAGCAGTGATACCGGAGGGATATACTCCTATAATTCACCCCTCCACTTT. Encoded protein: CASSDTGGIYSYNSPLHF.

The chain uses TRBV27 and TRBJ2-7; 11 nucleotides match TRBD2. The CDR3 is made up of 15 amino acids. Germline-derived CDR1 and CDR2 are MNHEY and SMNVEV (reference sequence). The V and J ends lost 8 bases and 0 bases, in that order; junction bases with no gene match: 6. The DNA of the CDR3 is TGTGCCAGCGGACTAGCGGGCGCTAGCTCCTACGAGCAGTACTTC. It yields the protein CASGLAGASSYEQYF.

The V gene is TRBV11-3, the J gene TRBJ2-4; TRBD1 matches 8 bases. After removal of 5 bases from V and 0 bases from J, the junction contained 6 bases not matched to a gene. The CDR3 has 16 residues. Per the germline V gene, CDR1 is SGHNT and CDR2 is YENEEA. The CDR3 region has the DNA TGTGCCAGCAGCCTGGGGACAGGCAGAGCCAAAAACATTCAGTACTTC. Amino acid sequence: CASSLGTGRAKNIQYF. Full variable domain (rest looked up from reference TRBV11-3 and TRBJ2-4): EAGVVQSPRYKIIEKKQPVAFWCNPISGHNTLYWYLQNLGQGPELLIRYENEEAVDDSQLPKDRFSAERLKGVDSTLKIQPAELGDSAVYLCASSLGTGRAKNIQYFGAGTRLSVL.

The V gene is TRBV5-5, the J gene TRBJ2-5; TRBD1 might be the D (6 bases). V was trimmed by 1 base and J by 5 bases, leaving 15 bases between them. The CDR3 consists of 15 residues. Germline CDR1 reads SGHKS; CDR2 reads YYEKEE (reference sequence). CDR3 bases: TGTGCCAGCAGCTTGAGGCAGACAGGTCGGGAGACCCAGTACTTC. This codes for CASSLRQTGRETQYF. Using reference TRBV5-5 and TRBJ2-5 for the parts outside the CDR3, the full variable domain is DAGVTQSPTHLIKTRGQQVTLRCSPISGHKSVSWYQQVLGQGPQFIFQYYEKEERGRGNFPDRFSARQFPNYSSELNVNALLLGDSALYLCASSLRQTGRETQYFGPGTRLLVL.

This clone came up once. This chain uses TRBV5-5 with TRBJ2-7, with 10 bases fitting TRBD2. This CDR3 contains 13 residues. Germline CDR1 is SGHKS and CDR2 is YYEKEE (reference sequence). Trimming cost V 6 bases and J 6 bases; bases outside gene matches: 6. For the CDR3, the DNA is TGTGCCAGCACACGTGGACTAGCGGCCGAGCAGTACTTC. Translating it yields CASTRGLAAEQYF.

This clone was seen just once. J is TRBJ2-1 and V is TRBV11-2; perhaps TRBD2 as D (5 bases). CDR1 and CDR2 from the germline V gene are SGHAT and FQNNGV. The CDR3 is 17 amino acids. Trimming pared 5 bases from V and 0 bases from J, leaving 17 bases between. The CDR3 region has the DNA TGTGCCAGCAGCCCAATAGGAGCGGATAGCTCCTACAATGAGCAGTTCTTC. It is translated as CASSPIGADSSYNEQFF. Supplemented by reference TRBV11-2 and TRBJ2-1, the full variable domain reads EAGVAQSPRYKIIEKRQSVAFWCNPISGHATLYWYQQILGQGPKLLIQFQNNGVVDDSQLPKDRFSAERLKGVDSTLKIQPAKLEDSAVYLCASSPIGADSSYNEQFFGPGTRLTVL.

The genes are TRBV20-1 and TRBJ1-2; D is undetermined. Trimming took 3 bases from V and 1 from J, leaving 15 bases between them. The germline CDR1 and CDR2 sequences are DFQATT and SNEGSKA (reference sequence). The CDR3 contains 15 residues. The CDR3 DNA sequence: TGCAGTGCTAGTCCGACATCAAAAAGTAACTATGGCTACACCTTC. Translated: CSASPTSKSNYGYTF.

This chain connects TRBV3-1 (or the pseudogene TRBV3-2) to TRBJ1-2, with D unresolved. The CDR3 spans 13 residues. Trimming took 3 bases from V and 6 from J, leaving 11 bases between them. Per germline, CDR1 LGHDT and CDR2 YNNKEL (reference sequence). The CDR3 coding sequence is TGTGCCAGCAGCCAGCGGCGGGGAGATGGCTACACCTTC. It codes for CASSQRRGDGYTF.

V and J are TRBV5-1 and TRBJ1-1; 8 bases match TRBD1. Trimming at V came to 1 base and at J to 3 bases, leaving 2 bases not matched to a gene. The CDR3 extends over 14 amino acids. Germline V CDR1 and CDR2: SGHRS, YFSETQ. In DNA form, the CDR3 reads TGCGCCAGCAGCTTGACGACAGGGGACACTGAAGCTTTCTTT. Amino acid sequence: CASSLTTGDTEAFF.

The chain uses TRBV11-2 and TRBJ2-1, with 8 bases identical to TRBD2. Germline CDR1 SGHAT, CDR2 FQNNGV. This CDR3 has 16 amino acids. The V gene end was trimmed by 5 bases and the J gene end by 0 bases; junction bases not matched to a gene: 6. The CDR3 spells CASSVSGVSSYNEQFF. DNA of the CDR3: TGTGCCAGCAGCGTTAGCGGGGTAAGCTCCTACAATGAGCAGTTCTTC.

This chain uses TRBV3-1 (or the pseudogene TRBV3-2) with TRBJ2-4; D is perhaps TRBD2 (5 bases). V lost 7 bases and J lost 8, with 21 bases in between. Germline V gene lookup returns CDR1 LGHDT and CDR2 YNNKEL (reference sequence). The CDR3 contains 15 residues. The CDR3 is CASKPTGVPWDIQYF. The DNA of the CDR3 is TGTGCCAGCAAACCCACCGGGGTCCCGTGGGACATTCAGTACTTC.

The chain has TRBV10-3 and TRBJ2-2; 9 nucleotides match TRBD1. The CDR3 is 16 amino acids. Germline values: CDR1 ENHRY, CDR2 SYGVKD. Losses at the gene ends were 4 bases for V and 3 bases for J; bases not matched to a gene: 6. Here the CDR3 reads CAISVDRGIDTGELFF. The CDR3 nucleotides are TGTGCCATCAGTGTGGACAGGGGTATCGACACCGGGGAGCTGTTTTTT.

V usage is TRBV6-5 and J usage is TRBJ1-6; 7 positions agree with TRBD1. The CDR3 totals 14 residues. V shed 8 bases, J shed 7 bases, and the junction held 8 bases outside the gene matches. Germline lookup yields CDR1 MNHEY and CDR2 SVGAGI. For the CDR3, the DNA is TGTGCCAGCGAGAGGGGGCTGGGGAATTCACCCCTCCACTTT. Its translation is CASERGLGNSPLHF.

J is TRBJ2-1 and V is TRBV18, with 7 bases identical to TRBD1. CDR1 is KGHSH, CDR2 LQKENI, per germline. The CDR3 consists of 13 residues. Trimming cost V 6 bases and J 10 bases; bases outside gene matches: 9. CDR3 DNA: TGTGCCAGCTCTCCCCTCCAGGGGGAAGAGCAGTTCTTC. It specifies CASSPLQGEEQFF.

The chain uses TRBV27 and TRBJ2-3; weak D call: TRBD2 (7 bases). This CDR3 has 14 residues. The ends were cut back, 10 bases at V and 4 bases at J, with 18 bases in the middle. Germline-derived CDR1 and CDR2 are MNHEY and SMNVEV (reference sequence). CDR3: CATTHGGLADTQYF. In nucleotides, the CDR3 is TGTGCCACGACCCACGGGGGGCTTGCAGATACGCAGTATTTT.

The chain links TRBV5-1 to TRBJ2-7; D is perhaps TRBD1 (6 bases). Per the germline V gene, CDR1 is SGHRS and CDR2 is YFSETQ. CDR3 length: 13 residues. Trimming pared 0 bases from V and 6 bases from J, leaving 10 bases between. The CDR3 DNA sequence: TGCGCCAGCAGCTTGGACAGGGCGAGCGAGCAGTACTTC. Protein product: CASSLDRASEQYF.

This clone was seen only once. This chain uses TRBV6-4 with TRBJ2-1; possible D gene TRBD2, 5 bases. This CDR3 has 16 residues. Trimming stripped 0 bases from V and 0 bases from J, with 9 bases between. The germline CDR1 and CDR2 sequences are MRHNA and SNTAGT. This CDR3 is CASSDSAAYSYNEQFF. The CDR3 DNA reads as TGTGCCAGCAGTGACTCAGCGGCCTACTCCTACAATGAGCAGTTCTTC.

The V and J genes are TRBV10-2 and TRBJ2-7; 8 bases are shared with TRBD2. CDR3 length equals 15 residues. CDR1 is WSHSY, CDR2 SAAADI, per germline. V shed 5 bases and J 1 base; nucleotides not matched to a gene: 7. CDR3 loop: CASSLSGGGSYEQYV. The CDR3, as DNA: TGCGCCAGCAGTTTGTCGGGGGGGGGTTCCTACGAGCAGTACGTC.

The chain combines TRBV28 with TRBJ2-7; D perhaps matches TRBD2 (6 bases). From germline, CDR1 is MDHEN and CDR2 SYDVKM. Trimming took 4 bases from V and 2 from J, leaving 15 bases between them. This CDR3 has 15 residues. CDR3 loop: CASSSLGLPTYEQYF. The CDR3 nucleotides read TGTGCCAGCAGTTCCCTGGGACTCCCAACCTACGAGCAGTACTTC.

The CDR3 protein is CASKGTGAPNEQFF. Written as DNA, the CDR3 is TGTGCCAGCAAAGGGACAGGGGCCCCCAATGAGCAGTTCTTC. This chain joins TRBV27 and TRBJ2-1, with 10 bases that match TRBD1. Trimming took 7 bases from V and 6 from J; bases not matched to a gene: 6. CDR3 size: 14 residues. Germline CDR1 is MNHEY and CDR2 is SMNVEV (reference sequence).

This clone has only one observation. The chain uses TRBV7-9 and TRBJ2-1, with TRBD2 matching over 9 bases. V lost 5 bases to trimming and J lost 8 bases; unmatched junction nucleotides: 13. CDR3 length: 16 residues. From germline, CDR1 is SEHNR and CDR2 FQNEAQ (reference sequence). Here the CDR3 DNA reads TGTGCCAGCAGCCCGAGAATCAGGACTAGCGTCGATGAGCAGTTCTTC. Its protein is CASSPRIRTSVDEQFF.

The chain has TRBV30 and TRBJ2-2; 13 bases agree with TRBD2. The CDR3 runs to 18 residues. Germline V gene lookup returns CDR1 GTSNPN and CDR2 SVGIG (reference sequence). The junction had 17 bases not matched to a gene; V was cut back by 7 bases and J by 6 bases. This CDR3 is CASLGGQRTSGGSGELFF. For the CDR3, the DNA is TGTGCCTCCTTGGGGGGACAGAGGACTAGCGGGGGATCCGGGGAGCTGTTTTTT.

The chain carries TRBV4-2 and TRBJ2-3, with unresolved D. The CDR3 sequence is 17 residues long. In germline, CDR1 is LGHNA, CDR2 YNFKEQ. Trimming took off 1 base at V and 1 base at J, with 15 bases between the two ends. CDR3 sequence: CASSQGRGTRGTDTQYF. CDR3 nucleotides: TGTGCCAGCAGCCAAGGCCGAGGTACGCGTGGCACAGATACGCAGTATTTT.

V gene TRBV7-9 combines with J gene TRBJ1-4; D remains ambiguous. CDR3 length equals 14 residues. Germline V lookup: CDR1 SEHNR, CDR2 FQNEAQ (reference sequence). The V end lost 5 bases, the J end lost 5 bases, and 12 bases lay between the germline ends. In DNA, the CDR3 is TGTGCCAGCAGCCTCCGAGGTAGAAATGAAAAACTGTTTTTT. It codes for CASSLRGRNEKLFF.

This clone was found a few times. The V gene is TRBV6-5, the J gene TRBJ1-1, with D unresolved. Germline lookup yields CDR1 MNHEY and CDR2 SVGAGI. V was shortened by 5 bases and J by 1 base, with 8 bases between the two germline ends. The length of the CDR3 is 13 residues. The CDR3 spells CASSRTANTEAFF. CDR3 nucleotides: TGTGCCAGCAGTAGAACAGCGAACACTGAAGCTTTCTTT.